This T cell receptor beta chain was documented in a study of response to subunit inactivated influenza vaccine. V shed 2 bases and J 4 bases; nucleotides not matched to a gene: 2. The CDR3 loop spans 16 amino acids. CDR1 SGDLS and CDR2 YYNGEE come from the germline V gene. This clonotype was seen a handful of times. A single record per CDR3 protein comes from TCRdb applying MiXCR to the RT-PCR reads. The sample yields about 570,000 distinct CDR3 sequences, 12% seen once. The sequence was obtained from a man between 45 and 60 years old who received an inactivated influenza vaccine. The V gene is TRBV9, the J gene TRBJ2-2; 13 bases line up with TRBD2. The sequenced sample was PBMCs from blood, obtained on the day of vaccination. CDR3 in amino acids: CASSVRTSGSTGELFF. DNA for the CDR3: TGTGCCAGCAGCGTCCGGACTAGCGGGAGCACCGGGGAGCTGTTTTTT.